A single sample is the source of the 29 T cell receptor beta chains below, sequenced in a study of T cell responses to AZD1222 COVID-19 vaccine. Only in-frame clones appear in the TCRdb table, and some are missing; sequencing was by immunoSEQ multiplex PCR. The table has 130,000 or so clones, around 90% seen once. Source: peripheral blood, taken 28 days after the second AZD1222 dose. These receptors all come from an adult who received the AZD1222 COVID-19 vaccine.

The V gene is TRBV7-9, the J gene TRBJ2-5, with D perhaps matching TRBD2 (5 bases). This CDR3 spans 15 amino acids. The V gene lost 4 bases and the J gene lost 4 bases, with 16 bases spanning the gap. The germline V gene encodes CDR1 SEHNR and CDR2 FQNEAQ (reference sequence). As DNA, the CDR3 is TGTGCCAGCAGCTCCGGAGCTAGCCGACGAGAGACCCAGTACTTC. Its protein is CASSSGASRRETQYF.

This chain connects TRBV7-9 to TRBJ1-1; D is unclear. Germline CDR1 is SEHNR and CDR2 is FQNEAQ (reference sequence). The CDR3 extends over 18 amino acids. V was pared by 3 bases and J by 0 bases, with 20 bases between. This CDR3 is CASSLALVDRPLNTEAFF. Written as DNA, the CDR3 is TGTGCCAGCAGCTTGGCCCTTGTTGACCGACCCCTGAACACTGAAGCTTTCTTT.

This CDR3 reads CASKAGSAKNIQYF. Written as DNA, the CDR3 is TGTGCCAGCAAAGCGGGCTCGGCCAAAAACATTCAGTACTTC. The chain joins TRBV6-5 to TRBJ2-4, with D possibly matching TRBD2 (6 bases). Germline lookup yields CDR1 MNHEY and CDR2 SVGAGI. The CDR3 sequence is 14 residues long. V gave up 7 bases and J gave up 1 base, with 11 bases separating them.

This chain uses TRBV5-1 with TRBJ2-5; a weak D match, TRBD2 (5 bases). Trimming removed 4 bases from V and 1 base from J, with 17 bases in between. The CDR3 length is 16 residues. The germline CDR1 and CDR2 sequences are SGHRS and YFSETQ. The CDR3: CASSPHLRAVQETQYF. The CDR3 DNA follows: TGCGCCAGCAGCCCACACCTACGAGCGGTCCAAGAGACCCAGTACTTC.

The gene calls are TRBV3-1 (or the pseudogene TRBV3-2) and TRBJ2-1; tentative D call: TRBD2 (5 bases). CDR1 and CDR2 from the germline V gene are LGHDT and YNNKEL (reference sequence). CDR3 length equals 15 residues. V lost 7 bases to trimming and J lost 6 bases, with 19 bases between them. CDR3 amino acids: CASTRGSGIGNEQFF. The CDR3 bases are TGTGCCAGCACCCGGGGAAGCGGAATAGGCAATGAGCAGTTCTTC.

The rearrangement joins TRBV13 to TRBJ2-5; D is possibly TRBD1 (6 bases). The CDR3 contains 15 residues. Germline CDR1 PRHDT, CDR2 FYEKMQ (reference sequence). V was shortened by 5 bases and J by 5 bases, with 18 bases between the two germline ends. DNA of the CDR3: TGTGCCAGCAGCCTATATATGACAGGAGCTGAGACCCAGTACTTC. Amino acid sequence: CASSLYMTGAETQYF.

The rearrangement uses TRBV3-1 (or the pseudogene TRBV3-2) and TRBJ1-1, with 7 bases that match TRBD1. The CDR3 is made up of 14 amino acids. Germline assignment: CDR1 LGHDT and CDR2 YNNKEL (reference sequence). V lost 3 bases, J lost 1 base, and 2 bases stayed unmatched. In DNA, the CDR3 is TGTGCCAGCAGCCACCAGGGGGGGAACACTGAAGCTTTCTTT. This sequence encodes CASSHQGGNTEAFF.

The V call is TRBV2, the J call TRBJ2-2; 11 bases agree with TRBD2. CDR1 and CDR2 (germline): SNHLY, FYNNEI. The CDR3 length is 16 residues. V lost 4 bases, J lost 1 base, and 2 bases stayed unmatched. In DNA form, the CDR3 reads TGTGCCAGCAGTGGAGGACTAGCGGGGAACACCGGGGAGCTGTTTTTT. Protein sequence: CASSGGLAGNTGELFF. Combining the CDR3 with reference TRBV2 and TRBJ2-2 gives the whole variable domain EPEVTQTPSHQVTQMGQEVILRCVPISNHLYFYWYRQILGQKVEFLVSFYNNEISEKSEIFDDQFSVERPDGSNFTLKIRSTKLEDSAMYFCASSGGLAGNTGELFFGEGSRLTVL.

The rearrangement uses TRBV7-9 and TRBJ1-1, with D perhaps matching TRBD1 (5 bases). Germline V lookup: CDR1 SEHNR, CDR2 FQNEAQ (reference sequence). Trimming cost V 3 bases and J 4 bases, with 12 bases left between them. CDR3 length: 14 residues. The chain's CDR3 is CASSFGGSSTEAFF. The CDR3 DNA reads TGTGCCAGCAGCTTTGGGGGTTCGAGCACTGAAGCTTTCTTT.

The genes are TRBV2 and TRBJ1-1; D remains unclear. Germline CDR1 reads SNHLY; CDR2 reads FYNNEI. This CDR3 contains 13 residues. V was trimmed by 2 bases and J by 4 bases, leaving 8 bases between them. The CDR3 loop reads CASSELGTTEAFF. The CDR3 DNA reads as TGTGCCAGCAGTGAACTGGGTACCACTGAAGCTTTCTTT. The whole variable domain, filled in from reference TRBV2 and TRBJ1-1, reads EPEVTQTPSHQVTQMGQEVILRCVPISNHLYFYWYRQILGQKVEFLVSFYNNEISEKSEIFDDQFSVERPDGSNFTLKIRSTKLEDSAMYFCASSELGTTEAFFGQGTRLTVV.

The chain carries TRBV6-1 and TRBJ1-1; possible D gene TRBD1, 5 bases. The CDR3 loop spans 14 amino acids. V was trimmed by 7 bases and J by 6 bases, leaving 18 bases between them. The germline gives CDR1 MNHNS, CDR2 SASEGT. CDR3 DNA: TGTGCCAGCATGTACCGGGACCGAACTTCTGAAGCTTTCTTT. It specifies CASMYRDRTSEAFF.

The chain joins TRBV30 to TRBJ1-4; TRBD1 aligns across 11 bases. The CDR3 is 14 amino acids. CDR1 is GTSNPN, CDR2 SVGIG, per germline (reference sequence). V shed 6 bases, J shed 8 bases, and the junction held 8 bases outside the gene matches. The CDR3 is CACDRTGGGEKLFF. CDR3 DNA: TGTGCCTGTGACCGGACAGGGGGCGGCGAAAAACTGTTTTTT.

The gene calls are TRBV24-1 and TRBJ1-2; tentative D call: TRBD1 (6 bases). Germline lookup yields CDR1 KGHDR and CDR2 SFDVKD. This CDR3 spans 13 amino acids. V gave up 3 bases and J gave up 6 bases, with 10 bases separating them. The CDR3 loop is CATSDQAGDGYTF. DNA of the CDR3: TGTGCCACCAGTGATCAGGCAGGGGATGGCTACACCTTC.

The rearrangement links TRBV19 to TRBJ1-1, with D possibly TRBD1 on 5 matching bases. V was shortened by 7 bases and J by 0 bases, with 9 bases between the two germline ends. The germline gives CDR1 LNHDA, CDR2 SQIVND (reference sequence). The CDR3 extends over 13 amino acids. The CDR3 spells CASKQVMNTEAFF. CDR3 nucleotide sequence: TGTGCCAGTAAACAGGTCATGAACACTGAAGCTTTCTTT.

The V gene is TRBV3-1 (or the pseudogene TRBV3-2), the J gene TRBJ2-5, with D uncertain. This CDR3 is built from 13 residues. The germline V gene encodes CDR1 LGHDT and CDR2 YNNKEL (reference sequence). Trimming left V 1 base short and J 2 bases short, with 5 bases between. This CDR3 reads CASSQVQQETQYF. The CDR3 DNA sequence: TGTGCCAGCAGCCAAGTACAGCAAGAGACCCAGTACTTC.

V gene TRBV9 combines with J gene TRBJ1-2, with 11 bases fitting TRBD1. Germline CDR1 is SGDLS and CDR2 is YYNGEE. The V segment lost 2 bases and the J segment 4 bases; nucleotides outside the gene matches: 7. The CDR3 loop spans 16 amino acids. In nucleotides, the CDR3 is TGTGCCAGCAGCGTTTTACCGGGACAGGGGGGCTATGGCTACACCTTC. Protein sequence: CASSVLPGQGGYGYTF.

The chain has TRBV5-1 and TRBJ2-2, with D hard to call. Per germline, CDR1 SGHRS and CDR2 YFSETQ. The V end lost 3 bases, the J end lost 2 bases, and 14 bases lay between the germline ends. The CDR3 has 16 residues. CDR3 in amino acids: CASSSIPQPNTGELFF. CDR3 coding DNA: TGCGCCAGCAGCTCAATTCCCCAGCCTAACACCGGGGAGCTGTTTTTT.

CDR3 residues: CAIGGDSGANVLTF. The CDR3 DNA reads as TGTGCCATCGGGGGGGACTCTGGGGCCAACGTCCTGACTTTC. This chain joins TRBV10-3 and TRBJ2-6; 7 bases line up with TRBD2. This CDR3 region has 14 residues. The junction had 1 base not matched to a gene; V was cut back by 8 bases and J by 0 bases. Germline V lookup: CDR1 ENHRY, CDR2 SYGVKD.

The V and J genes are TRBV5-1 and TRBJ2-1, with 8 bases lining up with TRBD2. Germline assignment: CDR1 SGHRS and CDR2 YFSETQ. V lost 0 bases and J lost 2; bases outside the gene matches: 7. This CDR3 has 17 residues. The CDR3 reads CASSLAVASGPYNEQFF. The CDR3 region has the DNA TGCGCCAGCAGCTTGGCCGTGGCTAGCGGGCCCTACAATGAGCAGTTCTTC.

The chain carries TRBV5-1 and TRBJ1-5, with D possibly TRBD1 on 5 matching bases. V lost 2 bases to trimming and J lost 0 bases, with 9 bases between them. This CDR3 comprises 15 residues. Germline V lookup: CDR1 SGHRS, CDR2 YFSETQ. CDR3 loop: CASSFEGYSNQPQHF. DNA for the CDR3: TGCGCCAGCAGCTTTGAGGGGTATAGCAATCAGCCCCAGCATTTT. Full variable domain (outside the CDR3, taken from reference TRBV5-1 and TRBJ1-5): KAGVTQTPRYLIKTRGQQVTLSCSPISGHRSVSWYQQTPGQGLQFLFEYFSETQRNKGNFPGRFSGRQFSNSRSEMNVSTLELGDSALYLCASSFEGYSNQPQHFGDGTRLSIL.

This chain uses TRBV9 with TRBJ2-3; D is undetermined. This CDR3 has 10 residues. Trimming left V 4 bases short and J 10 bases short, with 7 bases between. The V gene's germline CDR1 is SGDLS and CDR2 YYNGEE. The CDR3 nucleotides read TGTGCCAGCAGCCTCCACCCGCAGTATTTT. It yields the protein CASSLHPQYF.

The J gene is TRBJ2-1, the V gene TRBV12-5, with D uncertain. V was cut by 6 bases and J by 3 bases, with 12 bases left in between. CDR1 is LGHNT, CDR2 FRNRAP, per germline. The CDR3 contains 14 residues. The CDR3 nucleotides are TGTGCTAGTGGCCCCGGGTCCTACTACAATGAGCAGTTCTTC. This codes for CASGPGSYYNEQFF.

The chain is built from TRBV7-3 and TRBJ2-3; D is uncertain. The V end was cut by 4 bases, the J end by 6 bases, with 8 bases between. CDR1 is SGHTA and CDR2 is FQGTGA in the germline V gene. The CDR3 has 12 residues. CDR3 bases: TGTGCCAGCAGCTCCTATGGGGATACGCAGTATTTT. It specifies CASSSYGDTQYF.

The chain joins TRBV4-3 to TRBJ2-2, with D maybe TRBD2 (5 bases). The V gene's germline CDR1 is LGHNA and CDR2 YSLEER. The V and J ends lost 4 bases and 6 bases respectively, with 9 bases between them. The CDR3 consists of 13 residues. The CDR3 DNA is TGCGCCAGCAGCCGGGAGATTCCCGGGGAGCTGTTTTTT. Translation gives CASSREIPGELFF.

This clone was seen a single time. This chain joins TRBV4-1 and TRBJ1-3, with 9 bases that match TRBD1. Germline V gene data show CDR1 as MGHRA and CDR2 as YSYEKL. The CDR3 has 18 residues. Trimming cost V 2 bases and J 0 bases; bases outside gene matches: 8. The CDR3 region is CASSQKGQGTISGNTIYF. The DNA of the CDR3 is TGCGCCAGCAGCCAAAAGGGACAGGGAACGATCTCTGGAAACACCATATATTTT.

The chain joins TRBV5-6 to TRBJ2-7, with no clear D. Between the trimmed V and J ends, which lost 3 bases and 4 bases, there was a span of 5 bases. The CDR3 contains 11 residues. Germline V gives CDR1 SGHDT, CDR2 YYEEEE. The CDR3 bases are TGTGCCAGCAGCTCCGATTACGAGCAGTACGTC. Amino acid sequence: CASSSDYEQYV.

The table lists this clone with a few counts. CDR3 loop: CASSLLAGVTGELFF. CDR3 in DNA: TGTGCCAGCAGTCTCCTAGCGGGAGTCACCGGGGAGCTGTTTTTT. The rearrangement uses TRBV2 and TRBJ2-2; TRBD2 agrees at 10 bases. V was clipped by 5 bases and J by 4 bases; unmatched bases: 4. This CDR3 contains 15 residues. Per germline, CDR1 SNHLY and CDR2 FYNNEI.

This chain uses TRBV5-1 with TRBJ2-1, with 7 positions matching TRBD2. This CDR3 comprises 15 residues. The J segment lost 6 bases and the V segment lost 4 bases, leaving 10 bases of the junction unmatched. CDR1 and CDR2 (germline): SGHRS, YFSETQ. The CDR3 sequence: CASSNRLAEGNEQFF. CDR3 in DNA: TGCGCCAGCAGCAATCGACTAGCTGAAGGCAATGAGCAGTTCTTC.

The CDR3 protein is CASSEWGGSNTEAFF. CDR3 nucleotides: TGTGCCAGCAGTGAATGGGGGGGATCGAACACTGAAGCTTTCTTT. This chain joins TRBV2 and TRBJ1-1, with D perhaps matching TRBD1 (5 bases). Germline V gives CDR1 SNHLY, CDR2 FYNNEI. Trimming left V 2 bases short and J 1 base short, with 11 bases between. This CDR3 is built from 15 residues.